Below are 18 T cell receptor beta chains sequenced from a single sample in a study of blood T cells in healthy people across ages. A J-beta primer mix and a sample-barcoded 5' primer were used in a second PCR of about 7 to 11 cycles. TCRdb re-called the 5' RACE reads with MiXCR, one entry per CDR3 protein. The sample comprises around 1,600,000 distinct CDR3 sequences, approximately 42% of which are singletons, and around 4% rests with the top ten. Sample: blood. The origin of the receptors is a woman younger than 30 in good health.

The chain uses TRBV6-5 and TRBJ1-2, with D maybe TRBD1 (6 bases). CDR3 size: 13 residues. The V end lost 2 bases, the J end lost 8 bases, and 12 bases lay between the germline ends. Looked up from germline, CDR1 is MNHEY and CDR2 is SVGAGI. The CDR3 here is CASSYGGAEGYTF. The CDR3 coding sequence is TGTGCCAGCAGTTACGGGGGCGCAGAGGGCTACACCTTC.

The table lists this clonotype with many counts. V usage is TRBV10-3 and J usage is TRBJ1-2; weak D call: TRBD1 (6 bases). Trimming removed 5 bases at V and 4 bases at J, with 11 bases between. The germline V gene encodes CDR1 ENHRY and CDR2 SYGVKD. This CDR3 comprises 13 residues. CDR3 nucleotide sequence: TGTGCCATCAGTATAGACAGGAGCTATGGCTACACCTTC. It is translated as CAISIDRSYGYTF.

This sequence joins TRBV7-9 and TRBJ1-6; D uncertain. Germline V CDR1 and CDR2: SEHNR, FQNEAQ (reference sequence). CDR3 length: 12 amino acids. Trimming cost V 5 bases and J 10 bases, with 9 bases left between them. CDR3 DNA: TGTGCCAGCAGCCCCCCCCGGTCACCCCTCCACTTT. It yields the protein CASSPPRSPLHF.

J is TRBJ2-5 and V is TRBV7-8, with TRBD1 matching 7 bases. V shed 3 bases, J shed 2 bases, and the junction held 18 bases outside the gene matches. The CDR3 consists of 19 residues. Germline CDR1 SGHVS, CDR2 FQNEAQ. The CDR3 nucleotides read TGTGCCAGCAGCTTCCCCCCCATCGACAGGGCGGTAGATCAAGAGACCCAGTACTTC. This gives the protein CASSFPPIDRAVDQETQYF. The variable domain in full, completed from reference TRBV7-8 and TRBJ2-5, reads GAGVSQSPRYKVAKRGQDVALRCDPISGHVSLFWYQQALGQGPEFLTYFQNEAQLDKSGLPSDRFFAERPEGSVSTLKIQRTQQEDSAVYLCASSFPPIDRAVDQETQYFGPGTRLLVL.

This clonotype was observed a handful of times. The CDR3 loop reads CASSPKGTGQNNEQFF. CDR3 DNA: TGTGCCAGCAGTCCAAAGGGGACAGGGCAAAACAATGAGCAGTTCTTC. This sequence joins TRBV7-2 and TRBJ2-1; 9 bases fit TRBD1. Germline CDR1 reads SGHTA; CDR2 reads FQGNSA. This CDR3 is built from 16 residues. J was trimmed by 5 bases and V by 6 bases; bases with no gene match: 11.

This clonotype has just a few counts. CDR3 DNA sequence: TGCAGTGCTAGCAGCCATTCTAACTATGGCTACACCTTC. This translates into CSASSHSNYGYTF. The chain joins TRBV20-1 to TRBJ1-2; D is ambiguous. The CDR3 sequence is 13 residues long. V was trimmed by 3 bases and J by 0 bases, leaving 8 bases between them. CDR1 is DFQATT and CDR2 is SNEGSKA in the germline V gene (reference sequence).

This clonotype was counted a single time. This sequence joins TRBV7-2 and TRBJ2-3, with TRBD2 identical over 9 bases. V dropped 5 bases and J dropped 4; count of bases not matched to a gene: 13. This CDR3 spans 17 amino acids. CDR1 and CDR2 (germline): SGHTA, FQGNSA. The CDR3 DNA is TGTGCCAGCAGCCCGGCTGGATATAGCGGGAGACCAGATACGCAGTATTTT. Protein sequence: CASSPAGYSGRPDTQYF.

This clonotype was observed a handful of times. The genes are TRBV20-1 and TRBJ1-1; a possible D gene is TRBD1 (6 bases). The ends were cut back, 2 bases at V and 0 bases at J, with 13 bases in the middle. Germline V CDR1 and CDR2: DFQATT, SNEGSKA (reference sequence). The CDR3 spans 15 residues. In DNA, the CDR3 is TGCAGTGCTAGACCCCTCAGGGGAATGAACACTGAAGCTTTCTTT. Translated: CSARPLRGMNTEAFF.

The rearrangement uses TRBV18 and TRBJ2-1; D ambiguous. This CDR3 region has 15 residues. Germline values: CDR1 KGHSH, CDR2 LQKENI. With 6 bases removed from V and 0 bases from J, the gap between germline ends came to 12 bases. The CDR3 loop is CASSLTLYSYNEQFF. CDR3 in DNA: TGTGCCAGCTCTCTCACTCTCTACTCCTACAATGAGCAGTTCTTC. Full variable domain (rest looked up from reference TRBV18 and TRBJ2-1): NAGVMQNPRHLVRRRGQEARLRCSPMKGHSHVYWYRQLPEEGLKFMVYLQKENIIDESGMPKERFSAEFPKEGPSILRIQQVVRGDSAAYFCASSLTLYSYNEQFFGPGTRLTVL.

The chain recombines TRBV12-3 or TRBV12-4 with TRBJ2-7; 9 bases map to TRBD2. The CDR3 has 15 residues. J gave up 5 bases and V 2 bases, and 7 bases lay outside the gene matches. The chain's CDR3 is CASSLWGLAGNEQYF. CDR3 coding DNA: TGTGCCAGCAGTTTATGGGGACTAGCTGGCAACGAGCAGTACTTC.

This clonotype was seen a single time. The chain carries TRBV12-3 or TRBV12-4 and TRBJ1-5, with D unclear. The CDR3 has 13 amino acids. Trimming left V 8 bases short and J 5 bases short, with 13 bases between. The CDR3 DNA reads as TGTGCCAGCGGTCGACTTAACCATCAGCCCCAGCATTTT. It encodes CASGRLNHQPQHF.

The chain links TRBV21-1 to TRBJ1-5; no check of the table's D call, TRBD1, against the DNA was made. TRBV21-1 is a pseudogene segment. CDR3 size: 15 residues. The CDR3 region is CASSMGAWSNQPQHF. CDR3 nucleotide sequence: TGTGCCAGCAGCATGGGGGCTTGGAGCAATCAGCCCCAGCATTTT.

CDR3 sequence reads: CASSSRGRGGYETQYF. In DNA form, the CDR3 reads TGTGCCAGCAGCTCTAGAGGCCGGGGGGGTTATGAGACCCAGTACTTC. The chain has TRBV9 and TRBJ2-5, with 8 bases fitting TRBD2. Germline V CDR1 and CDR2: SGDLS, YYNGEE. The V and J ends lost 4 bases and 5 bases, in that order; junction bases with no gene match: 13. The CDR3 is made up of 16 amino acids.

The table lists this clonotype with a few counts. This chain uses TRBV10-3 with TRBJ2-5, with TRBD1 identical over 7 bases. The V and J ends lost 3 bases and 2 bases, in that order; junction bases with no gene match: 3. The length of the CDR3 is 14 residues. In germline, CDR1 is ENHRY, CDR2 SYGVKD. The CDR3 loop reads CAISEPGQQETQYF. CDR3 sequence (DNA): TGTGCCATCAGTGAACCGGGACAGCAAGAGACCCAGTACTTC.

The V and J genes are TRBV29-1 and TRBJ2-3, with TRBD2 matching over 8 bases. Trimming cost V 4 bases and J 2 bases; bases outside gene matches: 5. This CDR3 spans 14 amino acids. Germline V lookup: CDR1 SQVTM, CDR2 ANQGSEA. This CDR3 is CSVGAGVDTDTQYF. CDR3 coding DNA: TGCAGCGTTGGAGCGGGAGTTGACACAGATACGCAGTATTTT.

The chain is built from TRBV20-1 and TRBJ2-2, with 7 bases matching TRBD2. This CDR3 spans 15 amino acids. Looked up from germline, CDR1 is DFQATT and CDR2 is SNEGSKA (reference sequence). V dropped 2 bases and J dropped 0; count of bases not matched to a gene: 3. The CDR3 sequence: CSARYSGTNTGELFF. In nucleotides, the CDR3 is TGCAGTGCTAGATACAGCGGGACGAACACCGGGGAGCTGTTTTTT.

The chain has TRBV2 and TRBJ2-5; D may be TRBD1 (5 bases). CDR1 is SNHLY and CDR2 is FYNNEI in the germline V gene. V gave up 3 bases and J gave up 5 bases, with 13 bases separating them. This CDR3 is 14 amino acids long. The CDR3, as DNA: TGTGCCAGCAGTGACCAGGGTTTTCAGGAGACCCAGTACTTC. Protein sequence: CASSDQGFQETQYF.

This clonotype was seen only a few times. This chain uses TRBV6-2 or TRBV6-3 with TRBJ2-3; 8 bases match TRBD2. Germline trimming cut 6 bases from V and 2 bases from J; bases unmatched to any gene: 10. This CDR3 contains 16 residues. Germline CDR1 and CDR2: MNHEY and SVGEGT. In DNA, the CDR3 is TGTGCCAGCAGCCAACGCCGGGGGGGCCCCACAGATACGCAGTATTTT. Its translation: CASSQRRGGPTDTQYF.